The 27 T cell receptor beta chains below all came from one sample that was sequenced in a study of blood T cells in healthy people across ages. Primed by a sample-barcoded 5' primer and a J-beta primer mix, a second PCR proceeded for roughly 6 to 12 cycles. MiXCR was run by TCRdb on the 5' RACE reads, yielding one entry per CDR3 protein. The sample has about 640,000 distinct CDR3 sequences, about 28% seen once. Sequencing was carried out using blood. Receptors were obtained from a woman over 75 in good health.

As regards this clonotype: A much larger clone is a single base away; this may be a read error. This chain uses TRBV20-1 with TRBJ2-7; possibly TRBD1 for D (6 bases). Per the germline V gene, CDR1 is DFQATT and CDR2 is SNEGSKA (reference sequence). V shed 2 bases and J shed 2 bases, with 13 bases lying between them. There are 14 residues in the CDR3. The CDR3 sequence is CSARSPGHAYEQYF. The DNA for the CDR3 is TGCAGTGCTAGATCTCCGGGACACGCCTACGAGCAGTACTTC.

The CDR3 is CASRGEMAEQYF. CDR3 DNA: TGCGCCAGCAGGGGAGAAATGGCCGAGCAGTACTTC. The genes are TRBV5-1 and TRBJ2-4; D is possibly TRBD2 (5 bases). The J call may be mistaken, given a closer DNA end match to TRBJ2-7. From germline, CDR1 is SGHRS and CDR2 YFSETQ. CDR3 length: 12 residues.

The chain links TRBV30 to TRBJ1-2; D call uncertain. The CDR3 totals 13 residues. V was trimmed by 6 bases and J by 5 bases, leaving 16 bases between them. Germline CDR1 reads GTSNPN; CDR2 reads SVGIG (reference sequence). CDR3 in amino acids: CACLGVGWYGYTF. CDR3 nucleotide sequence: TGTGCCTGTTTAGGCGTCGGATGGTATGGCTACACCTTC.

V usage is TRBV5-1 and J usage is TRBJ2-7, with D possibly being TRBD1 (5 bases). V was shortened by 0 bases and J by 7 bases, with 14 bases between the two germline ends. Germline V CDR1 and CDR2: SGHRS, YFSETQ. CDR3 length: 14 amino acids. CDR3 in amino acids: CASSLGGRAGEQYF. The CDR3 coding sequence is TGCGCCAGCAGCTTGGGGGGCCGAGCTGGGGAGCAGTACTTC.

This clonotype appeared a single time. The chain couples TRBV9 to TRBJ2-1; 7 bases are shared with TRBD2. Germline V gene sequence: CDR1 SGDLS, CDR2 YYNGEE. Trimming at V came to 0 bases and at J to 0 bases, leaving 3 bases not matched to a gene. This CDR3 contains 16 residues. The CDR3, as DNA: TGTGCCAGCAGCGTAGCGGCTAGCGGCTCCTACAATGAGCAGTTCTTC. It encodes CASSVAASGSYNEQFF.

V and J are TRBV7-3 and TRBJ2-3, with D perhaps matching TRBD2 (7 bases). This CDR3 contains 15 residues. From germline, CDR1 is SGHTA and CDR2 FQGTGA. The V end lost 3 bases, the J end lost 5 bases, and 15 bases lay between the germline ends. The CDR3: CASSFSGGRIDTQYF. The CDR3 nucleotides are TGTGCCAGCAGCTTTTCCGGGGGGCGCATAGATACGCAGTATTTT.

This clonotype was recorded at least ten times. This chain connects TRBV6-6 to TRBJ2-3; 9 bases match TRBD2. CDR1 is MNHNY and CDR2 is SVGAGI in the germline V gene (reference sequence). This CDR3 is 17 amino acids long. The V segment lost 2 bases and the J segment 3 bases; nucleotides outside the gene matches: 9. The CDR3 sequence is CASSYRLAGIRTDTQYF. DNA for the CDR3: TGTGCCAGCAGTTACCGGCTAGCGGGGATTAGAACAGATACGCAGTATTTT.

This clonotype was seen ten or more times. The chain has TRBV12-3 or TRBV12-4 and TRBJ2-5; D is perhaps TRBD2 (5 bases). The V end lost 2 bases, the J end lost 2 bases, and 12 bases lay between the germline ends. The CDR3 runs 15 residues. CDR3 in amino acids: CASSLLRGSQETQYF. CDR3 in DNA: TGTGCCAGCAGTTTATTACGGGGTAGTCAAGAGACCCAGTACTTC.

This clonotype was counted ten times or more. CDR3: CASRATERQIYGYTF. The CDR3 nucleotides are TGTGCCAGCAGGGCGACAGAAAGACAAATCTATGGCTACACCTTC. The chain combines TRBV6-1 with TRBJ1-2, with D perhaps TRBD1 (5 bases). V shed 6 bases and J shed 4 bases, with 18 bases lying between them. The CDR3 runs to 15 residues. Germline values: CDR1 MNHNS, CDR2 SASEGT.

The rearrangement links TRBV11-2 to TRBJ1-1, with TRBD1 identical over 10 bases. The CDR3 runs to 14 residues. V shed 5 bases and J 6 bases; nucleotides not matched to a gene: 6. From germline, CDR1 is SGHAT and CDR2 FQNNGV. DNA for the CDR3: TGTGCCAGCAGCCCTTGGACAGGGGGGCCTGAAGCTTTCTTT. Encoded protein: CASSPWTGGPEAFF.

Many counts were recorded for this clonotype. This chain links TRBV27 with TRBJ1-4; maybe TRBD1 (5 bases). The CDR3 has 15 amino acids. V was pared by 5 bases and J by 4 bases, with 14 bases between. Germline V gene data show CDR1 as MNHEY and CDR2 as SMNVEV (reference sequence). In DNA, the CDR3 is TGTGCCAGCAGTCCTTACGGGACGGGTAATGAAAAACTGTTTTTT. Translation gives CASSPYGTGNEKLFF.

With respect to this clonotype: This may arise from a read error, as a much more abundant clone is one base away. CDR3 nucleotide sequence: TGCGCCAGCAGCTTGAATGGGGGAGGTGGGAATCAGCCCCAGCATTTT. Translating gives CASSLNGGGGNQPQHF. The rearrangement uses TRBV5-1 and TRBJ1-5; the D gene is possibly TRBD1 (5 bases). Germline V CDR1 and CDR2: SGHRS, YFSETQ. CDR3 length: 16 amino acids. The V and J ends lost 1 base and 4 bases respectively, with 15 bases between them.

The genes are TRBV28 and TRBJ1-5; D gene uncertain. The CDR3 extends over 13 amino acids. Germline loops: CDR1 MDHEN, CDR2 SYDVKM. Trimming cost V 4 bases and J 9 bases, with 13 bases left between them. CDR3 DNA: TGTGCCAGCAGTTCTCCGGTTAGGGCGCCCCAGCATTTT. Translated: CASSSPVRAPQHF.

Comments on this clonotype: The junction departs from germline at one end; a sequencing error may be responsible. The chain combines TRBV6-2 or TRBV6-3 with TRBJ1-2; 9 nucleotides align to TRBD1. Germline loops: CDR1 MNHEY, CDR2 SVGEGT. There are 16 residues in the CDR3. DNA for the CDR3: TGTGCCAACAGTTATTACGCCGGGACAGGGTTCTATGGCTACACCTTC. This encodes CANSYYAGTGFYGYTF.

This clonotype was seen a handful of times. The V call is TRBV19, the J call TRBJ2-7, with a tentative D call TRBD2 (5 bases). Per the germline V gene, CDR1 is LNHDA and CDR2 is SQIVND (reference sequence). V was cut by 5 bases and J by 3 bases, with 11 bases left in between. The CDR3 is 13 residues long. The CDR3 sequence is CASSSVASYEQYF. In DNA form, the CDR3 reads TGTGCCAGTAGTTCGGTAGCGAGCTACGAGCAGTACTTC. The entire variable domain, with the rest obtained from reference TRBV19 and TRBJ2-7, is as follows: DGGITQSPKYLFRKEGQNVTLSCEQNLNHDAMYWYRQDPGQGLRLIYYSQIVNDFQKGDIAEGYSVSREKKESFPLTVTSAQKNPTAFYLCASSSVASYEQYFGPGTRLTVT.

The V call is TRBV7-2, the J call TRBJ1-3; TRBD1 might be the D (5 bases). Germline V lookup: CDR1 SGHTA, CDR2 FQGNSA. V lost 0 bases and J 6 bases, leaving 12 bases between the germline ends. CDR3 size: 15 residues. This CDR3 is CASSLARGVENTIYF. In DNA form, the CDR3 reads TGTGCCAGCAGCTTAGCTCGGGGGGTGGAAAACACCATATATTTT.

In this sample, this clonotype turned up many times. DNA for the CDR3: TGCAGTGCTACGGGCCTAGGGACCCAGTACTTC. Amino acids: CSATGLGTQYF. V and J are TRBV20-1 and TRBJ2-5, with D hard to call. This CDR3 contains 11 residues. In germline, CDR1 is DFQATT, CDR2 SNEGSKA (reference sequence). Trimming removed 4 bases at V and 7 bases at J, with 10 bases between.

This clonotype was seen ten or more times. The rearrangement joins TRBV27 to TRBJ1-4; the D gene is possibly TRBD1 (6 bases). This CDR3 spans 14 amino acids. Trimming cost V 5 bases and J 5 bases, with 12 bases left between them. Germline CDR1 is MNHEY and CDR2 is SMNVEV (reference sequence). The CDR3 DNA follows: TGTGCCAGCAGTAAACAGGGAGGGAATGAAAAACTGTTTTTT. Encoded protein: CASSKQGGNEKLFF.

The genes are TRBV5-1 and TRBJ2-3, with 12 bases matching TRBD2. CDR3 length equals 15 residues. V trimming: 4 bases; J trimming: 2 bases; junction bases outside the gene matches: 2. In germline, CDR1 is SGHRS, CDR2 YFSETQ. This chain's CDR3 is CASSTSGRTTDTQYF. CDR3 DNA sequence: TGCGCCAGCAGCACTAGCGGGAGGACCACAGATACGCAGTATTTT.

This clonotype was picked up a small number of times. A much larger clone lies a single base off, so this may be a read error. The chain couples TRBV29-1 to TRBJ2-7; TRBD1 might be the D (8 bases). The DNA end favors TRBJ2-5, so the J call may be wrong. CDR3 length: 16 residues. CDR1 and CDR2 from the germline V gene are SQVTM and ANQGSEA. The CDR3 reads CSVEGEGRGRGETQYF. In DNA, the CDR3 is TGCAGCGTTGAAGGGGAGGGCAGGGGGCGCGGGGAGACCCAGTACTTC.

The chain employs TRBV12-3 or TRBV12-4 and TRBJ1-1; no firm D call. The CDR3 consists of 12 residues. V shed 6 bases and J shed 4 bases, with 9 bases lying between them. CDR3 in amino acids: CASSRSITEAFF. CDR3 sequence (DNA): TGTGCCAGCAGCCGTTCCATCACTGAAGCTTTCTTT.

This clonotype was counted once. This may be a read error, as it is one base from a much larger clone. This chain connects TRBV27 to TRBJ2-3, with TRBD2 matching 9 bases. This CDR3 has 15 amino acids. With 6 bases clipped from V and 4 bases from J, the junction kept 8 bases outside the gene matches. Looked up from germline, CDR1 is MNHEY and CDR2 is SMNVEV (reference sequence). The CDR3 region is CASRPSGVGADTQYF. In DNA, the CDR3 is TGTGCCAGCAGACCTAGCGGGGTTGGCGCAGATACGCAGTATTTT.

There are many counts of this clonotype. The chain carries TRBV5-6 and TRBJ2-5, with a tentative D call TRBD1 (6 bases). V was cut by 4 bases and J by 11 bases, with 12 bases left in between. Germline V gene lookup returns CDR1 SGHDT and CDR2 YYEEEE. The CDR3 has 11 amino acids. Written as DNA, the CDR3 is TGTGCCAGCAGCAGGGCAGGGGATCAGTACTTC. It encodes CASSRAGDQYF.

V is TRBV30 and J is TRBJ2-1; maybe TRBD2 (5 bases). Germline V gene lookup returns CDR1 GTSNPN and CDR2 SVGIG (reference sequence). Trimming took off 8 bases at V and 5 bases at J, with 7 bases between the two ends. The CDR3 has 10 amino acids. CDR3 amino acids: CARGDNEQFF. The CDR3 DNA follows: TGTGCCCGGGGTGACAATGAGCAGTTCTTC.

Many counts were recorded for this clonotype. The chain joins TRBV20-1 to TRBJ1-1, with D hard to call. The V end lost 5 bases, the J end lost 1 base, and 14 bases lay between the germline ends. Germline assignment: CDR1 DFQATT and CDR2 SNEGSKA (reference sequence). The CDR3 spans 14 residues. The CDR3 region is CSASPGHQNTEAFF. CDR3 DNA: TGCAGTGCTTCTCCTGGGCACCAGAACACTGAAGCTTTCTTT.

For this clonotype: A much bigger clone sits one base away, suggesting this may be a read error. The V call is TRBV10-3, the J call TRBJ1-1, with TRBD1 matching 12 bases. Per the germline V gene, CDR1 is ENHRY and CDR2 is SYGVKD. This CDR3 has 18 residues. The CDR3 loop is CAISGVGTGGEGNAEAFF. DNA for the CDR3: TGTGCCATCAGTGGGGTCGGGACAGGGGGCGAAGGGAACGCTGAAGCTTTCTTT.

The V gene is TRBV7-6, the J gene TRBJ2-7; D gene ambiguous. Trimming removed 2 bases at V and 1 base at J, with 9 bases between. Germline V lookup: CDR1 SGHVS, CDR2 FNYEAQ. This CDR3 has 14 amino acids. The CDR3 loop is CASSLNQESYEQYF. The CDR3, as DNA: TGTGCCAGCAGCTTAAACCAGGAGTCCTACGAGCAGTACTTC. Using reference TRBV7-6 and TRBJ2-7 for the parts outside the CDR3, the full variable domain is GAGVSQSPRYKVTKRGQDVALRCDPISGHVSLYWYRQALGQGPEFLTYFNYEAQQDKSGLPNDRFSAERPEGSISTLTIQRTEQRDSAMYRCASSLNQESYEQYFGPGTRLTVT.